Detailed here is one T cell receptor beta chain. The antigen is not known. Donors counted as nominally healthy when sampled, yet unrecorded immune exposures were likely. CDR3 length: 14 amino acids. Germline loops: CDR1 SGHKS, CDR2 YYEKEE (reference sequence). Deletions cut 3 bases from V and 2 bases from J, with 11 bases between. This sample is part of a study of cytomegalovirus exposure and HLA in healthy donors. Study-wide context: Ancestry clustering placed 70% to 90% of roughly 410 genotyped donors in the Caucasian-associated cluster. General study findings and limits: HLA alleles showed associations with 16,951 TCR beta sequences in a later analysis, at a 0.05 false discovery rate. Researchers catalogued about 160 TCR beta chains as cytomegalovirus-associated.

This PCR relied on a set of 60 Vbeta primers and 13 Jbeta primers. Repertoires were generated with immunoSEQ multiplex PCR, while TCRdb's copy carries only in-frame clones and drops some. This sample carries some 200,000 clones, approximately 81% of them seen once, and the ten largest clones take over 3.5%. This rearrangement joins TRBV5-5 to TRBJ1-2; no firm D call. The sequenced material came from PBMCs. The clonotype was recovered from a man aged 50-59 years in good health and CMV-seronegative. The CDR3 DNA follows: TGTGCCAGCAGCTCCGGACTGATAAACTATGGCTACACCTTC. Its protein product is CASSSGLINYGYTF.